This T cell receptor beta chain was observed in a study of T cells after yellow fever vaccination. The germline V gene encodes CDR1 LGHNA and CDR2 YSLEER. V gave up 6 bases and J gave up 3 bases; unmatched junction bases: 16. The CDR3 extends over 17 amino acids. TCRdb redid the calling of the 5' RACE reads with MiXCR, one entry per CDR3 protein. The table includes just under 600,000 distinct CDR3 sequences, around an eighth detected once. This material consisted of PBMCs, taken on the day of the yellow fever booster vaccination. The chain links TRBV4-3 to TRBJ2-7, with 8 bases aligning to TRBD1. The receptor was isolated from a man younger than 40 who received the YFV17D yellow fever vaccine. CDR3 DNA: TGCGCCAGCAGACGCCAGGGGGCCCCTCGATTCGTCTACGAGCAGTACTTC. This translates into CASRRQGAPRFVYEQYF.